These T cell receptor beta chains were read from a single sample in a study of blood T cell repertoires in COVID-19. Repertoires were generated with immunoSEQ multiplex PCR, while TCRdb's copy carries only in-frame clones and drops some. The sample lists about 130,000 clones, approximately 88% occurring once. Sequences were obtained from peripheral blood. The source is a man in his 70s with active COVID-19. CDR3s include the opening cysteine and the closing phenylalanine or tryptophan. The D gene is left open where the match is weak. The size of a clone is reported for some rows only, either as once, few or many, or as a class for expanded clones.

j_call d_call v_call clone_size cdr3_aa cdr3_nt
TRBJ2-3 TRBD2 TRBV7-3 - CASSSDSGDTQYF TGTGCCAGCAGCTCAGATAGCGGGGATACGCAGTATTTT
TRBJ1-5 TRBD1 TRBV6-5 - CASSQKQGVREPQHF TGTGCCAGCAGTCAAAAACAGGGGGTCAGGGAGCCCCAGCATTTT
TRBJ1-4 - TRBV25-1 few CASSEQGKGNEKLFF TGTGCCAGCAGTGAACAGGGAAAAGGGAATGAAAAACTGTTTTTT
TRBJ2-5 - TRBV5-1 - CASSSQRVQETQYF TGCGCCAGCAGCTCCCAGCGAGTCCAAGAGACCCAGTACTTC
TRBJ2-5 - TRBV2 once CASRAGPGETQYF TGTGCCAGCAGGGCCGGGCCAGGGGAGACCCAGTACTTC
TRBJ2-3 - TRBV3-1/TRBV3-2 - CASSPQGAGTDTQYF TGTGCCAGCAGCCCTCAAGGAGCAGGCACAGATACGCAGTATTTT
TRBJ1-5 - TRBV5-6 - CASSLGGGNQPQHF TGTGCCAGCAGCTTGGGCGGGGGCAATCAGCCCCAGCATTTT
TRBJ2-1 TRBD2 TRBV6-2/TRBV6-3 - CASSTPTSGRNNEQFF TGTGCCAGCAGTACTCCGACTAGCGGGAGGAACAATGAGCAGTTCTTC
TRBJ1-2 - TRBV19 - CASSIWVTGGFNYGYTF TGTGCCAGTAGTATATGGGTGACAGGAGGCTTTAACTATGGCTACACCTTC
TRBJ1-5 TRBD1 TRBV12-3/TRBV12-4 few CASGQGNQPQHF TGTGCCAGCGGACAGGGGAATCAGCCCCAGCATTTT
TRBJ2-7 TRBD2 TRBV5-8 - CASSAGTSAYYEQYF TGTGCCAGCAGCGCCGGGACTAGCGCGTACTACGAGCAGTACTTC
TRBJ1-1 TRBD1 TRBV28 - CASSPSGTGGGEAFF TGTGCCAGCAGTCCTTCCGGGACAGGGGGCGGTGAAGCTTTCTTT
TRBJ2-7 - TRBV5-6 - CASSSGRGGLEQYF TGTGCCAGCAGCTCCGGTCGAGGAGGGCTCGAGCAGTACTTC
TRBJ1-4 TRBD1 TRBV7-6 - CASSLGQGRGEKLFF TGTGCCAGCAGCTTAGGACAGGGAAGGGGTGAAAAACTGTTTTTT
TRBJ2-5 - TRBV15 - CATSRDGVQETQYF TGTGCCACCAGCAGAGACGGGGTCCAAGAGACCCAGTACTTC
TRBJ1-6 - TRBV7-2 - CASGPVGQINSPLHF TGTGCCAGCGGCCCTGTGGGGCAGATTAATTCACCCCTCCACTTT
TRBJ2-7 TRBD2 TRBV28 - CASSSTSGSPYEQYF TGTGCCAGCAGTTCCACTAGCGGGAGCCCCTACGAGCAGTACTTC
TRBJ2-4 - TRBV19 - CASSIGPRNIQYF TGTGCCAGTAGTATAGGTCCTAGAAACATTCAGTACTTC
TRBJ2-5 TRBD2 TRBV19 - CASSTGLAGALRETQYF TGTGCCAGTAGTACCGGACTAGCGGGAGCTCTCCGGGAGACCCAGTACTTC
TRBJ2-1 TRBD1 TRBV30 - CAWSSDPGTGHNEQFF TGTGCCTGGAGTAGTGACCCGGGGACAGGGCACAATGAGCAGTTCTTC
TRBJ2-7 TRBD1 TRBV28 - CASSLYRGPSEQYF TGTGCCAGCAGTTTATACAGGGGGCCGAGCGAGCAGTACTTC
TRBJ2-2 - TRBV5-1 - CASSPSTGGGELFF TGCGCCAGCAGCCCCTCGACAGGCGGCGGGGAGCTGTTTTTT
TRBJ2-3 TRBD2 TRBV5-4 - CASSLAHGGGPTDTQYF TGTGCCAGCAGCTTGGCCCATGGGGGAGGGCCCACAGATACGCAGTATTTT
TRBJ1-2 - TRBV3-1/TRBV3-2 - CASSPNEGYGYTF TGTGCCAGCAGCCCAAATGAGGGCTATGGCTACACCTTC
TRBJ1-4 TRBD1 TRBV4-1 - CASSLGTGEKLFF TGCGCCAGCAGCCTCGGGACAGGGGAAAAACTGTTTTTT
TRBJ2-6 - TRBV5-1 - CASQPLPGTGANVLTF TGCGCCAGCCAGCCGTTACCAGGGACTGGGGCCAACGTCCTGACTTTC
TRBJ1-5 - TRBV5-1 - CASSLKGDGPQHF TGCGCCAGCAGCTTGAAAGGGGATGGTCCCCAGCATTTT
TRBJ2-7 TRBD2 TRBV29-1 - CSVESGGSYEQYF TGCAGCGTTGAGTCGGGGGGCTCCTACGAGCAGTACTTC
TRBJ1-5 TRBD1 TRBV6-2/TRBV6-3 - CASSRTDRDQPQHF TGTGCCAGCAGTCGTACGGACAGGGATCAGCCCCAGCATTTT
TRBJ2-3 TRBD1 TRBV24-1 few CATGTGGTDTQYF TGTGCCACCGGGACAGGGGGAACAGATACGCAGTATTTT
TRBJ1-4 TRBD1 TRBV30 - CAWSVKGRGRTNEKLFF TGTGCCTGGAGTGTAAAAGGCAGGGGGCGAACTAATGAAAAACTGTTTTTT
TRBJ2-3 TRBD1 TRBV5-6 - CASGFTGDPTDTQYF TGTGCCAGCGGATTTACAGGGGATCCCACAGATACGCAGTATTTT
TRBJ2-1 TRBD2 TRBV18 - CASSQTSAEQFF TGTGCCAGCTCACAAACTAGCGCTGAGCAGTTCTTC
TRBJ2-1 TRBD2 TRBV11-3 - CASSLDWREGHDEQFF TGTGCCAGCAGCTTAGATTGGCGGGAGGGCCATGATGAGCAGTTCTTC
TRBJ1-2 - TRBV7-9 - CASTPDSFYGYTF TGTGCCAGCACCCCAGACAGCTTCTATGGCTACACCTTC
TRBJ2-7 TRBD1 TRBV15 - CATSEGALNSYEQYF TGTGCCACCAGCGAGGGGGCACTCAACTCCTACGAGCAGTACTTC
TRBJ2-7 - TRBV5-4 - CASSSGQLSSYEQYF TGTGCCAGCAGCTCAGGACAGCTAAGCTCCTACGAGCAGTACTTC
TRBJ1-1 - TRBV5-8 once CASSPYPTLNTEAFF TGTGCCAGCAGCCCCTACCCTACCTTGAACACTGAAGCTTTCTTT
TRBJ2-7 - TRBV7-9 - CASSSRLGSLEQYF TGTGCCAGCAGCTCCCGACTAGGCTCCCTCGAGCAGTACTTC
TRBJ1-1 TRBD1 TRBV6-2/TRBV6-3 - CASSLDRVNTEAFF TGTGCCAGCAGCCTCGACAGGGTCAACACTGAAGCTTTCTTT
TRBJ1-1 - TRBV29-1 - CSYTGHLNTEAFF TGCAGCTACACGGGACATTTGAACACTGAAGCTTTCTTT
TRBJ2-4 TRBD1 TRBV28 once CASSSTGEATNIQYF TGTGCCAGCAGTTCGACAGGGGAGGCAACAAACATTCAGTACTTC
TRBJ2-5 TRBD1 TRBV20-1 once CSASGQGETQYF TGCAGTGCTAGTGGACAGGGGGAGACCCAGTACTTC
TRBJ2-7 TRBD1 TRBV7-3 - CASSLGQGDEQYF TGTGCCAGCAGCTTAGGACAGGGTGACGAGCAGTACTTC
TRBJ2-5 TRBD2 TRBV18 few CASSPPGLAGQETQYF TGTGCCAGCTCACCACCGGGACTAGCGGGACAAGAGACCCAGTACTTC
TRBJ2-1 - TRBV7-9 - CASSGLTYSSYNEQFF TGTGCCAGCAGCGGTTTGACGTACAGCTCCTACAATGAGCAGTTCTTC
TRBJ2-1 - TRBV19 - CASSSQRGGEQFF TGTGCCAGTAGTTCCCAGAGAGGGGGTGAGCAGTTCTTC
TRBJ1-1 - TRBV5-1 - CASSSGDNTEAFF TGCGCCAGCAGCTCTGGAGACAACACTGAAGCTTTCTTT
TRBJ2-1 TRBD2 TRBV7-3 - CASSSGLAGVAEQFF TGTGCCAGCAGCTCGGGACTAGCGGGAGTCGCTGAGCAGTTCTTC
TRBJ1-1 - TRBV7-9 once CASSSGLRNTEAFF TGTGCCAGCAGCTCCGGACTGCGGAACACTGAAGCTTTCTTT
TRBJ1-1 TRBD1 TRBV12-3/TRBV12-4 - CASSGQENTEAFF TGTGCCAGCAGTGGACAGGAGAACACTGAAGCTTTCTTT
TRBJ2-2 TRBD2 TRBV5-1 - CASQGLAETGELFF TGCGCCAGTCAGGGACTAGCGGAGACCGGGGAGCTGTTTTTT
TRBJ2-1 - TRBV25-1 - CASSGWEAGGNEQFF TGTGCCAGCAGTGGGTGGGAGGCCGGGGGAAATGAGCAGTTCTTC
TRBJ2-3 TRBD1 TRBV27 - CASSSIDRAPTDTQYF TGTGCCAGCAGTTCAATCGACAGGGCCCCCACAGATACGCAGTATTTT
TRBJ2-2 - TRBV6-2/TRBV6-3 - CASSLGLRDTGELFF TGTGCCAGCAGCCTGGGACTTCGAGACACCGGGGAGCTGTTTTTT
TRBJ2-5 TRBD2 TRBV4-1 once CASSQDTASGRGQETQYF TGCGCCAGCAGCCAAGATACGGCTAGCGGGAGAGGCCAAGAGACCCAGTACTTC
TRBJ2-3 - TRBV12-3/TRBV12-4 - CASSFREDTQYF TGTGCCAGCAGTTTTCGGGAGGATACGCAGTATTTT
TRBJ1-4 - TRBV28 - CASSFGRDEKLFF TGTGCCAGCAGTTTCGGCAGGGATGAAAAACTGTTTTTT